This T cell receptor beta chain comes out of a study of Graves' ophthalmopathy and Graves' hyperthyroidism. Whole-study results and caveats: Detected in blood as well were most expanded thyroid clonotypes with frequency above 0.001.

The study amplified TCR beta CDR3 regions using RNA transcripts. First-round RT-PCR with HTBI primers preceded a second-round multiplex PCR. Using its own MiXCR run on the multiplex PCR reads, TCRdb lists one record per CDR3 protein. This table holds around 660,000 distinct CDR3 sequences, 35% to 45% found once. Ophthalmopathy donors' eye disease showed moderate-to-severe activity, CAS of at least 3, NOSPECS of at least 4 and duration under 3 months. Orbital computed tomography and thyroid ultrasound, along with TRAb, serum thyroxine and clinical symptoms, underpinned diagnosis. The table lists this clonotype with many counts. Its antigen remains unknown. This clonotype was sampled from an adult man with Graves' ophthalmopathy. Sample: peripheral blood.

The CDR3: CASSIGLGHYEQYF. The CDR3 DNA reads TGTGCCAGTAGTATAGGACTGGGCCACTACGAGCAGTACTTC. The chain is built from TRBV19 and TRBJ2-7; D unresolved. Germline V gene data show CDR1 as LNHDA and CDR2 as SQIVND (reference sequence). The CDR3 totals 14 residues. V lost 1 base, J lost 3 bases, and 10 bases lay in between.